This T cell receptor (beta chain) originates from a study of T-cell reconstitution after alpha-beta-depleted transplantation in children. Study-wide findings and caveats: From newly produced T cells came most of the T-cell counts and diversity one year after transplant.

The CDR3 sequence is 14 residues long. Trimming pared 2 bases from V and 3 bases from J, leaving 8 bases between. The germline CDR1 and CDR2 sequences are ENHRY and SYGVKD. The TCRbeta library was prepared with unique molecular identifiers. TCRdb re-analysed the PCR reads in MiXCR, keeping a single row per CDR3 protein. This sample yields about a million distinct CDR3 sequences, of which less than 30% are seen a single time; roughly 28% belongs to the top ten. This clonotype showed up just a few times. Its antigen is not known. The starting material was PBMCs, mostly from graft donor cells, obtained 360 days after TCRalphabeta/CD19-depleted stem cell transplant. The chain links TRBV10-3 to TRBJ1-5; no clear D. This TCR came from a boy younger than two who had a stem cell transplant for SCID, so the T cells may come from the graft donor. Here the CDR3 reads CAISEGRDNQPQHF. Written as DNA, the CDR3 is TGTGCCATCAGTGAGGGTCGGGACAATCAGCCCCAGCATTTT.